This TCR delta chain was captured by sequencing in a study of gamma-delta chains in newborns, infants, children. Study-level background: Microbial exposure reportedly drives polyclonal innate γδ T cell expansion after birth.

With CATT, TCRdb re-called clones from the reads. The table lists 7,000 to 9,500 delta-chain clones, under 25% of them singletons, with about 4.5% in the top ten. This clone came up a few times. This CDR3 contains 13 residues. Germline lookup yields CDR1 GEAIGNYY and CDR2 EKD. Deletions cut 0 bases from V and 4 bases from J, with 5 bases between. The chain carries TRDV2 and TRDJ2; a possible D gene is TRDD3 (5 bases). Sequencing was done on a sample of blood. The sequence came from a child who was a newborn, infant or young child, either healthy, febrile or measles-vaccinated (not recorded which). Here the CDR3 DNA reads TGTGCCTGTGACACCTGGGGGACAGCACAACTCTTCTTT. As protein: CACDTWGTAQLFF.